The 2 T cell receptor beta chains listed next were all sequenced from one sample in a study of blood T cell repertoires in COVID-19 (dated by TCRdb to the early 2020s). The library came from the immunoSEQ multiplex PCR assay. TCRdb retrieved this table from immuneACCESS and kept in-frame rearrangements only. Not all clones are present; in checked studies, unresolved V genes account for under half, and no reason is known for the remainder. For this sample the table gives about 220,000 clones, of which 70% to 85% were detected only once. The ten largest clonotypes hold 1.3% of the sample. The sequenced sample consisted of PBMCs or T cells enriched from blood (not recorded which). These TCRs come from a woman between 40 and 50 years old with acute COVID-19.

The V gene is TRBV15, the J gene TRBJ2-7, with D perhaps TRBD1 (5 bases). Trimming shortened V by 0 bases and J by 3 bases, and 6 bases separated the two germline ends. The CDR3 covers 13 residues. Germline CDR1 and CDR2: LNHNV and YYDKDF (reference sequence). Written as DNA, the CDR3 is TGTGCCACCAGCAGAGATACAGGCTACGAGCAGTACTTC. This translates into CATSRDTGYEQYF.

The rearrangement joins TRBV30 to TRBJ1-5; D uncertain. The CDR3 is 14 amino acids. V was trimmed by 3 bases and J by 1 base, leaving 10 bases between them. Germline lookup yields CDR1 GTSNPN and CDR2 SVGIG (reference sequence). The CDR3 bases are TGTGCCTGGAGCGTCGGGATGAGCAATCAGCCCCAGCATTTT. Translating it yields CAWSVGMSNQPQHF.